Listed here is a single T cell receptor (beta chain). Its antigen is not identified. These data originate in a study of vaccination and CD4 T cells after COVID-19. Overall study context: Testing by nasal swab PCR showed convalescent patients to be SARS-CoV-2 positive; roughly ten were mild and one was severe. Post-vaccine sampling followed dose two by a median about 69 days (range 14 to 241). Cells were stimulated with overlapping spike peptide pools from SARS-CoV-2, HCoV-NL63, HCoV-OC43 and HCoV-229E.

The treatment is: roughly 10-day PBMC culture with coronavirus spike peptide pools or control peptides (ViraFEST assay). Positive PCR tests were logged from March through December 2020, ahead of US Alpha, Beta and Delta variants. Cultured CD4+ T-cell DNA underwent Oncomine TCR Beta short-read sequencing. Via MiXCR, TCRdb re-called the PCR reads, giving one row per CDR3 protein. In the table there are several thousand distinct CDR3 sequences, roughly a fifth of which are singletons. This specimen was CD4+ T cells from blood, cultured in vitro, taken after SARS-CoV-2 vaccination. The TCR originated in a human donor who had recovered from COVID-19.

The CDR3 is CASSNGDAQYF. CDR3 in DNA: TGTGCCAGCAGCAACGGAGATGCGCAGTATTTT. This rearrangement joins TRBV21-1 to TRBJ2-3. TRBV21-1 is designated a pseudogene. CDR3 length: 11 residues.